The 18 T cell receptor beta chains below come from one sample, sequenced in a study of OX40 agonist ivuxolimab in advanced cancers. Produced via immunoSEQ multiplex PCR; TCRdb's table is partial and in-frame only. The sample gives 28,000 or so clones, about nine tenths of which show up once; over 35% is in the top ten. The sample in question was CD4+ or CD8+ T cells sorted from blood, obtained in a trial of the OX40 agonist ivuxolimab. The receptors here all came from an adult with an advanced solid tumor such as melanoma, head and neck, liver or kidney cancer.

The chain has TRBV28 and TRBJ1-5, with no clear D. The V and J ends lost 2 bases and 0 bases respectively, with 8 bases between them. Germline V gives CDR1 MDHEN, CDR2 SYDVKM. The CDR3 has 15 amino acids. For the CDR3, the DNA is TGTGCCAGCAGTTTACGGCAGGTTAGCAATCAGCCCCAGCATTTT. Translating gives CASSLRQVSNQPQHF.

This clone was picked up one time. The chain couples TRBV2 to TRBJ1-5; no definite D call. Germline CDR1 SNHLY, CDR2 FYNNEI. Trimming cost V 5 bases and J 0 bases, with 11 bases left between them. The CDR3 length is 15 residues. DNA for the CDR3: TGTGCCAGCAGTCACACACAATATAGCAATCAGCCCCAGCATTTT. Translated: CASSHTQYSNQPQHF.

In this sample, this clone turned up a few times. This chain joins TRBV7-9 and TRBJ1-5; D uncertain. CDR1 and CDR2 from the germline V gene are SEHNR and FQNEAQ (reference sequence). This CDR3 contains 16 residues. V lost 5 bases and J 3 bases, leaving 17 bases between the germline ends. The CDR3 region has the DNA TGTGCCAGCAGCCATTCAATGCAGCCACACAATCAGCCCCAGCATTTT. It translates to CASSHSMQPHNQPQHF.

The chain's CDR3 is CASSRIAGADTQYF. The DNA for the CDR3 is TGCGCCAGCAGCCGTATAGCGGGAGCAGATACGCAGTATTTT. The V and J genes are TRBV4-1 and TRBJ2-3; 9 nucleotides line up with TRBD2. Trimming cost V 4 bases and J 4 bases; bases outside gene matches: 3. The germline CDR1 and CDR2 sequences are MGHRA and YSYEKL. This CDR3 is built from 14 residues.

This chain uses TRBV7-9 with TRBJ1-4; unclear D gene. Trimming took 5 bases from V and 8 from J, leaving 24 bases between them. The germline V gene has CDR1 SEHNR and CDR2 FQNEAQ (reference sequence). This CDR3 region has 17 residues. The CDR3 reads CASSRRHVTGIGEKLFF. The CDR3 nucleotides read TGTGCCAGCAGCCGACGGCACGTGACGGGGATAGGGGAAAAACTGTTTTTT.

The chain is built from TRBV13 and TRBJ1-4; D is uncertain. V was cut by 3 bases and J by 10 bases, with 12 bases left in between. The CDR3 loop spans 13 amino acids. The V gene's germline CDR1 is PRHDT and CDR2 FYEKMQ (reference sequence). The CDR3 nucleotides are TGTGCCAGCAGCTTTCAAGACCGGGGAAAACTGTTTTTT. It specifies CASSFQDRGKLFF.

On this clone itself: Other DNA sequences in the same sample also yield this CDR3. The chain links TRBV4-1 to TRBJ2-1; TRBD2 matches at 12 bases. The CDR3 is 15 amino acids. Germline trimming cut 3 bases from V and 3 bases from J; bases unmatched to any gene: 0. CDR1 and CDR2 (germline): MGHRA, YSYEKL. The CDR3 is CASSQTSGSYNEQFF. The CDR3 DNA sequence: TGCGCCAGCAGCCAGACTAGCGGGAGCTACAATGAGCAGTTCTTC.

In DNA, the CDR3 is TGCGCCAGCAGCCAAGTAGGGCCAGCCCAAGAGACCCAGTACTTC. Encoded protein: CASSQVGPAQETQYF. V usage is TRBV4-1 and J usage is TRBJ2-5; D gene uncertain. The V end lost 1 base, the J end lost 1 base, and 10 bases lay between the germline ends. Germline V CDR1 and CDR2: MGHRA, YSYEKL. The CDR3 covers 15 residues.

The chain uses TRBV2 and TRBJ2-2, with TRBD2 matching over 8 bases. The CDR3 loop spans 14 amino acids. Germline CDR1 SNHLY, CDR2 FYNNEI. Trimming at V came to 7 bases and at J to 7 bases, leaving 8 bases not matched to a gene. The DNA of the CDR3 is TGTGCCAGCACCCCGGCGGGGGGTCACGGGGAGCTGTTTTTT. Translating gives CASTPAGGHGELFF.

This clone was observed once. The chain uses TRBV27 and TRBJ2-7; D perhaps matches TRBD1 (6 bases). The CDR3 loop spans 15 amino acids. The germline V gene has CDR1 MNHEY and CDR2 SMNVEV (reference sequence). V gave up 3 bases and J gave up 1 base, with 13 bases separating them. CDR3: CASSFTDRLSYEQYF. As DNA, the CDR3 is TGTGCCAGCAGTTTCACCGACAGGCTTTCCTACGAGCAGTACTTC.

V gene TRBV7-3 combines with J gene TRBJ2-3; D is perhaps TRBD1 or TRBD2 (5 bases each). V was trimmed by 2 bases and J by 0 bases, leaving 6 bases between them. CDR3 size: 14 residues. From germline, CDR1 is SGHTA and CDR2 FQGTGA. The CDR3 region has the DNA TGTGCCAGCAGCTTAGGGGACAGCACAGATACGCAGTATTTT. It encodes CASSLGDSTDTQYF. Variable domain in full (rest from reference TRBV7-3 and TRBJ2-3): GAGVSQTPSNKVTEKGKYVELRCDPISGHTALYWYRQSLGQGPEFLIYFQGTGAADDSGLPNDRFFAVRPEGSVSTLKIQRTERGDSAVYLCASSLGDSTDTQYFGPGTRLTVL.

V and J are TRBV29-1 and TRBJ2-1; 12 nucleotides match TRBD1. Germline trimming cut 7 bases from V and 7 bases from J; bases unmatched to any gene: 5. The CDR3 extends over 13 amino acids. CDR1 SQVTM and CDR2 ANQGSEA come from the germline V gene. This CDR3 is CSGGTGGVNEQFF. The DNA for the CDR3 is TGCAGCGGGGGGACAGGGGGCGTGAATGAGCAGTTCTTC.

J is TRBJ2-1 and V is TRBV7-3; 11 positions agree with TRBD2. V lost 4 bases and J lost 4; bases outside the gene matches: 3. The CDR3 totals 15 residues. The germline V gene has CDR1 SGHTA and CDR2 FQGTGA. The CDR3 loop is CASSSTSGAYNEQFF. Here the CDR3 DNA reads TGTGCCAGCAGCTCGACTAGCGGGGCATACAATGAGCAGTTCTTC. The whole variable domain, remainder taken from reference TRBV7-3 and TRBJ2-1, is GAGVSQTPSNKVTEKGKYVELRCDPISGHTALYWYRQSLGQGPEFLIYFQGTGAADDSGLPNDRFFAVRPEGSVSTLKIQRTERGDSAVYLCASSSTSGAYNEQFFGPGTRLTVL.

This clone was seen a few times. The chain has TRBV27 and TRBJ2-2; 8 bases are shared with TRBD2. The junction had 10 bases not matched to a gene; V was cut back by 0 bases and J by 7 bases. Germline V gives CDR1 MNHEY, CDR2 SMNVEV (reference sequence). The CDR3 has 17 amino acids. The CDR3 is CASSLSVGSGRGGELFF. The CDR3 DNA reads TGTGCCAGCAGTTTATCAGTGGGCAGCGGGAGAGGCGGGGAGCTGTTTTTT.

This clone occurred once. This chain connects TRBV28 to TRBJ2-7, with TRBD1 identical over 9 bases. Trimming took 4 bases from V and 3 from J; bases not matched to a gene: 7. Germline V gives CDR1 MDHEN, CDR2 SYDVKM. The CDR3 consists of 15 residues. CDR3 DNA: TGTGCCAGCAGTTCTGGGGACAGGGCTCTCTACGAGCAGTACTTC. Translating it yields CASSSGDRALYEQYF.

The rearrangement joins TRBV4-2 to TRBJ2-7; D is unclear. This CDR3 region has 13 residues. The germline V and J ends were trimmed by 4 bases and 7 bases, with 14 bases remaining between them. Germline V gives CDR1 LGHNA, CDR2 YNFKEQ. The CDR3 spells CASSRAIRDEQYF. The CDR3 bases are TGTGCCAGCAGCCGGGCGATTAGAGATGAGCAGTACTTC.

This sequence joins TRBV5-6 and TRBJ2-7, with 9 nucleotides matching TRBD1. V was clipped by 4 bases and J by 5 bases; unmatched bases: 13. Looked up from germline, CDR1 is SGHDT and CDR2 is YYEEEE. The CDR3 length is 16 residues. CDR3 amino acids: CASSPTAGQGKNEQYF. The DNA of the CDR3 is TGTGCCAGCAGCCCAACTGCGGGACAGGGTAAGAACGAGCAGTACTTC. The full variable domain, rest sourced from reference TRBV5-6 and TRBJ2-7, is DAGVTQSPTHLIKTRGQQVTLRCSPKSGHDTVSWYQQALGQGPQFIFQYYEEEERQRGNFPDRFSGHQFPNYSSELNVNALLLGDSALYLCASSPTAGQGKNEQYFGPGTRLTVT.

The V and J genes are TRBV15 and TRBJ2-3; 10 nucleotides line up with TRBD2. This CDR3 is 15 amino acids long. Germline V gene data show CDR1 as LNHNV and CDR2 as YYDKDF (reference sequence). V lost 5 bases to trimming and J lost 4 bases; unmatched junction nucleotides: 6. The CDR3 DNA reads TGTGCCACCAGCCACAAGCGGGAGGGCCCAGATACGCAGTATTTT. Translated: CATSHKREGPDTQYF.